These T cell receptor beta chains were read from a single sample in a study of shared clonotypes between healthy human individuals. Profiling relied on immunoSEQ multiplex PCR, and the TCRdb table lists in-frame clones only, not all of them. The table shows 2 million to 2.5 million clones, with around 95% occurring only once. Input material: naive CD4+ T cells sorted from blood. The receptors here all came from a young man in good health. Each CDR3 is given with its conserved first and last residue. A D gene is named only where the DNA matches it firmly. Not every row has a clone size; where given, it reads once, few, many or a size class.

CDR3 protein | CDR3 DNA | D gene | clone size | J gene | V gene
CSARRGPDNYGYTF | TGCAGCGCCCGCCGCGGGCCCGACAACTATGGCTACACCTTC | - | - | TRBJ1-2 | TRBV29-1
CASSESTGARVVHTF | TGCGCCAGCAGTGAGTCGACTGGCGCCCGCGTGGTACACACCTTC | - | - | TRBJ1-2 | TRBV10-1
CASSEDGSGRAFDEQYF | TGCGCCAGCAGCGAGGATGGGAGCGGGAGGGCTTTCGACGAGCAGTACTTC | TRBD2 | - | TRBJ2-7 | TRBV10-2
CSVGYGANEQFF | TGCAGCGTTGGGTACGGGGCCAATGAGCAGTTCTTC | - | - | TRBJ2-1 | TRBV29-1
CASSLNGGNQPQHF | TGTGCCAGCAGTCTGAACGGGGGCAATCAGCCCCAGCATTTT | - | - | TRBJ1-5 | TRBV27
CASRIGGNTEAFF | TGCGCCAGCAGGATCGGGGGGAACACTGAAGCTTTCTTT | - | - | TRBJ1-1 | TRBV5-1
CASSANSGAYNEQFF | TGTGCCAGCAGCGCCAACAGCGGGGCCTACAATGAGCAGTTCTTC | TRBD2 | - | TRBJ2-1 | TRBV7-3
CASSQVSGQGERLKYF | TGCGCCAGCAGCCAAGTATCGGGACAGGGTGAAAGGTTAAAGTATTTT | TRBD1 | - | TRBJ2-3 | TRBV4-1
CASTEDRARGNTKNIQYF | TGTGCCAGCACTGAGGACAGGGCAAGGGGCAATACCAAAAACATTCAGTACTTC | - | - | TRBJ2-4 | TRBV21-1
CASSPHDSYEQYF | TGTGCCAGCTCACCGCACGACTCCTACGAGCAGTACTTC | - | once | TRBJ2-7 | TRBV18
CASRRQGAEAFF | TGTGCCAGCAGGCGTCAGGGGGCTGAAGCTTTCTTT | TRBD1 | - | TRBJ1-1 | TRBV7-9
CASSPPLAKQYF | TGTGCCAGCAGCCCCCCCCTGGCGAAACAGTACTTC | - | - | TRBJ2-7 | TRBV28
CASNQGLHYEQYF | TGTGCCAGTAATCAGGGCCTCCACTACGAGCAGTACTTC | - | - | TRBJ2-7 | TRBV19
CASSLGGVGTDTQYF | TGTGCCAGCAGCTTAGGAGGGGTGGGCACAGATACGCAGTATTTT | - | - | TRBJ2-3 | TRBV9
CAESSSDLSSPLHF | TGTGCCGAATCAAGTTCAGATCTCAGTTCACCCCTCCACTTT | - | - | TRBJ1-6 | TRBV30
CASSEGKQGEGEAFF | TGTGCCAGCAGCGAAGGGAAACAGGGGGAAGGTGAAGCTTTCTTT | - | - | TRBJ1-1 | TRBV21-1
CASSQVDTYEQYF | TGTGCCAGTTCCCAGGTTGATACTTACGAGCAGTACTTC | - | - | TRBJ2-7 | TRBV19
CASSHQGEGTEAFF | TGTGCCAGCAGCCATCAGGGGGAAGGCACTGAAGCTTTCTTT | TRBD1 | once | TRBJ1-1 | TRBV9
CASSFDSATNEKLFF | TGTGCCAGCAGCTTCGACAGTGCAACTAATGAAAAACTGTTTTTT | - | - | TRBJ1-4 | TRBV5-4
CASSRGALGTDTQYF | TGTGCCAGCAGTCGTGGGGCGTTAGGGACAGATACGCAGTATTTT | - | - | TRBJ2-3 | TRBV28
CASSLTGYEQFF | TGTGCCAGCAGCCTGACAGGGTATGAGCAGTTCTTC | TRBD1 | - | TRBJ2-1 | TRBV11-3
CATSRDRGREAKNIQYF | TGTGCCACCAGCAGAGATCGAGGGAGGGAGGCCAAAAACATTCAGTACTTC | TRBD2 | - | TRBJ2-4 | TRBV15
CASSRGQTETQYF | TGTGCCAGCAGCAGGGGACAGACAGAGACCCAGTACTTC | TRBD1 | - | TRBJ2-5 | TRBV6-1
CASSIFHGTGDYEQYF | TGTGCCAGTAGTATATTTCACGGGACAGGGGATTACGAGCAGTACTTC | TRBD1 | once | TRBJ2-7 | TRBV19
CASSLTRLAGGPGETQYF | TGTGCCAGCAGCTTAACTCGCCTAGCGGGAGGGCCGGGCGAGACCCAGTACTTC | TRBD2 | once | TRBJ2-5 | TRBV7-2
CASSPAGGESYTF | TGTGCCAGCTCACCTGCTGGGGGCGAAAGCTACACCTTC | - | - | TRBJ1-2 | TRBV18
CASSLGGVTDTQYF | TGCGCCAGCAGTCTGGGAGGAGTAACAGATACGCAGTATTTT | - | - | TRBJ2-3 | TRBV5-1
CAISETQGAGNTIYF | TGTGCCATCAGTGAGACTCAGGGGGCTGGAAACACCATATATTTT | TRBD1 | - | TRBJ1-3 | TRBV10-3
CATSRDLGGGGYTF | TGTGCCACCAGCAGAGATCTTGGGGGAGGAGGCTACACCTTC | - | - | TRBJ1-2 | TRBV15
CAWSVQGGAEQYF | TGTGCCTGGAGTGTACAGGGGGGTGCCGAGCAGTACTTC | TRBD1 | - | TRBJ2-7 | TRBV30
CASTLAGGNTGELFF | TGTGCCAGCACCCTAGCGGGGGGGAACACCGGGGAGCTGTTTTTT | TRBD2 | - | TRBJ2-2 | TRBV6-6
CASSVAGTGYGYTF | TGTGCCAGCAGTGTCGCTGGGACAGGGTATGGCTACACCTTC | TRBD1 | - | TRBJ1-2 | TRBV6-1
CAWSQGRRTEAFF | TGTGCCTGGAGTCAGGGGCGTAGGACTGAAGCTTTCTTT | - | - | TRBJ1-1 | TRBV30
CASSHGGAEETQYF | TGTGCCAGCAGCCACGGGGGGGCAGAAGAGACCCAGTACTTC | TRBD2 | once | TRBJ2-5 | TRBV4-2
CASSLVRKHTDTQYF | TGTGCCAGCAGCTTAGTCAGAAAACACACAGATACGCAGTATTTT | - | once | TRBJ2-3 | TRBV7-2
CASSKTGTGGVKYEQYF | TGTGCCAGCAGCAAAACCGGGACAGGGGGGGTAAAGTACGAGCAGTACTTC | TRBD1 | - | TRBJ2-7 | TRBV9
CAWGGGMNTEAFF | TGTGCCTGGGGGGGAGGGATGAACACTGAAGCTTTCTTT | - | - | TRBJ1-1 | TRBV30
CSVEDHPPGRLPNSPLHF | TGCAGCGTTGAAGATCACCCACCAGGAAGATTACCTAATTCACCCCTCCACTTT | - | - | TRBJ1-6 | TRBV29-1
CASSVGLAGDVPKEFF | TGTGCCAGCAGCGTAGGGCTAGCGGGAGATGTTCCTAAAGAGTTCTTC | TRBD2 | - | TRBJ2-1 | TRBV9
CASSPRSGEKLFF | TGTGCCAGCAGCCCACGGAGTGGCGAAAAACTGTTTTTT | - | - | TRBJ1-4 | TRBV7-2
CASSLRGAVGILQETQYF | TGTGCCAGCAGCCTGAGGGGCGCCGTAGGGATACTCCAAGAGACCCAGTACTTC | - | once | TRBJ2-5 | TRBV14
CASSERTAGNTIYF | TGTGCCAGCAGTGAACGGACGGCTGGAAACACCATATATTTT | - | - | TRBJ1-3 | TRBV2
CASRQTGQGFHEQYF | TGTGCCAGCAGGCAAACGGGACAGGGCTTCCACGAGCAGTACTTC | TRBD1 | - | TRBJ2-7 | TRBV25-1
CASSERARGASGGYTF | TGTGCCAGCAGTGAACGAGCCAGGGGCGCGTCCGGTGGCTACACCTTC | - | - | TRBJ1-2 | TRBV25-1
CASSQDFGWTGVVGYTF | TGCGCCAGCAGCCAAGATTTTGGTTGGACAGGGGTGGTTGGCTACACCTTC | TRBD1 | - | TRBJ1-2 | TRBV4-1
CASSLSPGTANTGELFF | TGTGCCAGCAGTTTGAGTCCTGGGACGGCGAACACCGGGGAGCTGTTTTTT | - | once | TRBJ2-2 | TRBV28
CASTWGTGGAETQYF | TGTGCCAGCACCTGGGGGACAGGGGGCGCGGAGACCCAGTACTTC | TRBD1 | - | TRBJ2-5 | TRBV5-6
CASSLTGGSGGQETQYF | TGTGCCAGCAGCTTAACGGGCGGTAGCGGGGGGCAAGAGACCCAGTACTTC | TRBD2 | - | TRBJ2-5 | TRBV5-4
CAIGGDSYGYTF | TGTGCCATTGGGGGGGACTCCTATGGCTACACCTTC | - | - | TRBJ1-2 | TRBV10-3
CASSVAPGNGYTF | TGTGCCAGCAGTGTAGCGCCAGGGAATGGCTACACCTTC | - | - | TRBJ1-2 | TRBV2
CASSLGVIETQYF | TGTGCCAGCAGCTTAGGGGTTATTGAGACCCAGTACTTC | - | - | TRBJ2-5 | TRBV7-9
CASSLGGANTEAFF | TGCGCCAGCAGCTTGGGGGGAGCGAACACTGAAGCTTTCTTT | - | - | TRBJ1-1 | TRBV5-1
CASERNTEAFF | TGTGCCAGCGAGCGAAACACTGAAGCTTTCTTT | - | - | TRBJ1-1 | TRBV6-5